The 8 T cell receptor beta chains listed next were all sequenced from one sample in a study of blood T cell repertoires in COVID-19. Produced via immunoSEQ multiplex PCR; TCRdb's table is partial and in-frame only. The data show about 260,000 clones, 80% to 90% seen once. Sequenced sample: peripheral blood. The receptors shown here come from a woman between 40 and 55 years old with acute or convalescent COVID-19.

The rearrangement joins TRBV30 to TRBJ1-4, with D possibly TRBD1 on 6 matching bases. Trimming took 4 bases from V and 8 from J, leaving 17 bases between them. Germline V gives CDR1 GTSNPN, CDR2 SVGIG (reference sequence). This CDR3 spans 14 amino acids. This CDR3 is CAWNRESGEEKLFF. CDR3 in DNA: TGTGCCTGGAACAGGGAAAGCGGGGAGGAAAAACTGTTTTTT.

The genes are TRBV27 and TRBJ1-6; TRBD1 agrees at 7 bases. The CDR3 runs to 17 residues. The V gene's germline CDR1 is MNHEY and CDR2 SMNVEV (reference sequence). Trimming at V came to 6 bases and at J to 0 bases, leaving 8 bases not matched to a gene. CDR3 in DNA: TGTGCCAGCAGACAGCCGACAGGGAGCTCCTATAATTCACCCCTCCACTTT. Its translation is CASRQPTGSSYNSPLHF.

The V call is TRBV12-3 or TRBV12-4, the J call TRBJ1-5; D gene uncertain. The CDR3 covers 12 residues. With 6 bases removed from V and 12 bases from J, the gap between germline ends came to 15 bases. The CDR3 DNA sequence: TGTGCCAGCAGCCAAAGCTGGAGAGGCCAGCATTTT. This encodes CASSQSWRGQHF.

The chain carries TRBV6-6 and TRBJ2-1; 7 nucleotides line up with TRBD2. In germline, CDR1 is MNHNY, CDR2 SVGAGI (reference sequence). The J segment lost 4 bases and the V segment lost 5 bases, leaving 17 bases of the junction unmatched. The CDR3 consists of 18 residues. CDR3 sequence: CASSQPSERTRIYNEQFF. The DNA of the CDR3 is TGTGCCAGCAGTCAGCCTTCAGAGAGGACTAGGATATACAATGAGCAGTTCTTC.

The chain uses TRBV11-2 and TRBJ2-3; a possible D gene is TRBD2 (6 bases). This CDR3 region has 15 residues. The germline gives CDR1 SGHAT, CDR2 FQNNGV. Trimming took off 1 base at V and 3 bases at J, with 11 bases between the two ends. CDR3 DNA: TGTGCCAGCAGCTTAGTTTATGCGGGGACAGATACGCAGTATTTT. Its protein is CASSLVYAGTDTQYF.

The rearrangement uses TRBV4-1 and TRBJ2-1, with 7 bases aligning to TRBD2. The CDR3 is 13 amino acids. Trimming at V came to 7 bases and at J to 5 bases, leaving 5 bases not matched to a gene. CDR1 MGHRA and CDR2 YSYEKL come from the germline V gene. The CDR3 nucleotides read TGCGCCAGCATGAGGGAGGGCAACAATGAGCAGTTCTTC. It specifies CASMREGNNEQFF.

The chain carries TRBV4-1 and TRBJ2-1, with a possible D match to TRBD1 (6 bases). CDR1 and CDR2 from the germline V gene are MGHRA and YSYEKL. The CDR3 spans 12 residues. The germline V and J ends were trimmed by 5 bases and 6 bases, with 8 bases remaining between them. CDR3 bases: TGCGCCAGCAGCTCAGGGGTCAATGAGCAGTTCTTC. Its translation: CASSSGVNEQFF.

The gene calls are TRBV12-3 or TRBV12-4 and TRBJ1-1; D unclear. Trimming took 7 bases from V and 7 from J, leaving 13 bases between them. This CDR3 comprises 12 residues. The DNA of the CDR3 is TGTGCCAGCACCAAAAGTAACTTTGAAGCTTTCTTT. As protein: CASTKSNFEAFF.